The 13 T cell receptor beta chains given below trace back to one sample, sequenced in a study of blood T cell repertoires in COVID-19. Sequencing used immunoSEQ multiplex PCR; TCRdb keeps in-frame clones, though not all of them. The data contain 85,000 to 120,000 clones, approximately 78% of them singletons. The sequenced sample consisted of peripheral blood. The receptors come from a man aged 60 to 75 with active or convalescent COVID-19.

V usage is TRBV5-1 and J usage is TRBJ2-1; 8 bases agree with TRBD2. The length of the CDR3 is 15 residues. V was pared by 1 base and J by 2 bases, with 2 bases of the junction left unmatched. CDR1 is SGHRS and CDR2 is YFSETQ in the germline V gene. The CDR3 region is CASSLWREAYNEQFF. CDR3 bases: TGCGCCAGCAGCTTGTGGCGGGAGGCCTACAATGAGCAGTTCTTC.

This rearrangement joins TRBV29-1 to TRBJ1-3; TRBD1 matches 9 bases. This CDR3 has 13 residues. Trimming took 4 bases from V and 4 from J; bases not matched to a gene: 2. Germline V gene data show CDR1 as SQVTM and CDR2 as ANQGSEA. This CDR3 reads CSVGTGVGNTIYF. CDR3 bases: TGCAGCGTTGGGACAGGGGTAGGAAACACCATATATTTT.

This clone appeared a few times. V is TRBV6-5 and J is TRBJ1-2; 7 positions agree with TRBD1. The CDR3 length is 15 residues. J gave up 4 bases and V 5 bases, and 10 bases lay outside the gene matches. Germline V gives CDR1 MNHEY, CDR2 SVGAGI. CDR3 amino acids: CASSRAGGYGYGYTF. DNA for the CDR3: TGTGCCAGCAGTAGGGCAGGGGGTTACGGCTATGGCTACACCTTC.

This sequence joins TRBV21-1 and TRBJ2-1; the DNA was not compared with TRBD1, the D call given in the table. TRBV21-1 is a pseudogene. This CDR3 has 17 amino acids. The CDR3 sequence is CASSKVWQVDSYNEQFF. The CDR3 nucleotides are TGTGCCAGCAGCAAAGTTTGGCAGGTGGACTCCTACAATGAGCAGTTCTTC.

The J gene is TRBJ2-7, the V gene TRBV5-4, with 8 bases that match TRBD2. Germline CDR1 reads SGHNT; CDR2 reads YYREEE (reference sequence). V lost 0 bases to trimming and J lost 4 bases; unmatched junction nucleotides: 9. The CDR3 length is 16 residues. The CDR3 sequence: CASSLAGDSGTYEQYF. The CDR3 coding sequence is TGTGCCAGCAGCTTGGCCGGGGATAGCGGGACGTACGAGCAGTACTTC. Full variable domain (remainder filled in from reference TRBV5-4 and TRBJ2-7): ETGVTQSPTHLIKTRGQQVTLRCSSQSGHNTVSWYQQALGQGPQFIFQYYREEENGRGNFPPRFSGLQFPNYSSELNVNALELDDSALYLCASSLAGDSGTYEQYFGPGTRLTVT.

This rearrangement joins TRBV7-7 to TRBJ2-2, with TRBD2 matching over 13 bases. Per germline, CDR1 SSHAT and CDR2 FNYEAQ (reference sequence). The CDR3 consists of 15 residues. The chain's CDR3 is CAILAGGTNTGELFF. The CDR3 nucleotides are TGTGCAATACTAGCGGGAGGGACGAACACCGGGGAGCTGTTTTTT.

CDR3 nucleotides: TGCGCCAGCAGCCAAGAGGCACCTCCCACCGGGGAGCTGTTTTTT. As protein: CASSQEAPPTGELFF. This sequence joins TRBV4-1 and TRBJ2-2; D is unclear. The CDR3 runs to 15 residues. The ends were cut back, 0 bases at V and 4 bases at J, with 9 bases in the middle. From germline, CDR1 is MGHRA and CDR2 YSYEKL.

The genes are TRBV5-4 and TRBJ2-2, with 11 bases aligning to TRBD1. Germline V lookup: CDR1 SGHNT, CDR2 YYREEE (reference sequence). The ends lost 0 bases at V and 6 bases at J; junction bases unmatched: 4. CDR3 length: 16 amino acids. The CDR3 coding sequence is TGTGCCAGCAGCTTGGCGGGACAGGGGGGCGCCGGGGAGCTGTTTTTT. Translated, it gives CASSLAGQGGAGELFF.

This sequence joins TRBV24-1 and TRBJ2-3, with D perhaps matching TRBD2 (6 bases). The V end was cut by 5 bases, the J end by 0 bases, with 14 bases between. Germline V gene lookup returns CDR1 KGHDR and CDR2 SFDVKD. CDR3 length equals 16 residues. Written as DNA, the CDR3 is TGTGCCACCAGTGTCGGCGGGGCACGAAGCACAGATACGCAGTATTTT. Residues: CATSVGGARSTDTQYF.

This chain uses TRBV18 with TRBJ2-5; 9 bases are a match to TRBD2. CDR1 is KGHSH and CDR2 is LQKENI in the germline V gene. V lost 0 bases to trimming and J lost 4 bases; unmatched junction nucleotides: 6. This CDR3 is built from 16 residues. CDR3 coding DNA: TGTGCCAGCTCACCACCGAAAGCGGGAGGTCTAGAGACCCAGTACTTC. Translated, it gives CASSPPKAGGLETQYF.

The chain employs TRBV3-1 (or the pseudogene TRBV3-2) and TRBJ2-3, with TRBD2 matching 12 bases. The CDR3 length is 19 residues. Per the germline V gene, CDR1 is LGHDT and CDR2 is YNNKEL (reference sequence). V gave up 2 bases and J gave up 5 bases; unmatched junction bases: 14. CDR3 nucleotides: TGTGCCAGCAGCCAATTCTCGGCTAGCGGGAGGGGTCGGGGAGATACGCAGTATTTT. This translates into CASSQFSASGRGRGDTQYF.

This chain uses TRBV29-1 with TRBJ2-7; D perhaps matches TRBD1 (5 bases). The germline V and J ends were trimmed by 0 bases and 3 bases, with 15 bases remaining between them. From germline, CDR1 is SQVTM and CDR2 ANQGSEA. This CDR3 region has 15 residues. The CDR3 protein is CSVEDWKGAFYEQYF. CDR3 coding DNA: TGCAGCGTTGAAGATTGGAAAGGGGCCTTCTACGAGCAGTACTTC.

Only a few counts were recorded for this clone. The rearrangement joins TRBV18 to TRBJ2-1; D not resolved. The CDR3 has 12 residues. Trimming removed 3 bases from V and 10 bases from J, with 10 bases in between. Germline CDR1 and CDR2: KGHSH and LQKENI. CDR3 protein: CASSPHGVEQFF. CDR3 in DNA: TGTGCCAGCTCACCTCATGGAGTGGAGCAGTTCTTC.